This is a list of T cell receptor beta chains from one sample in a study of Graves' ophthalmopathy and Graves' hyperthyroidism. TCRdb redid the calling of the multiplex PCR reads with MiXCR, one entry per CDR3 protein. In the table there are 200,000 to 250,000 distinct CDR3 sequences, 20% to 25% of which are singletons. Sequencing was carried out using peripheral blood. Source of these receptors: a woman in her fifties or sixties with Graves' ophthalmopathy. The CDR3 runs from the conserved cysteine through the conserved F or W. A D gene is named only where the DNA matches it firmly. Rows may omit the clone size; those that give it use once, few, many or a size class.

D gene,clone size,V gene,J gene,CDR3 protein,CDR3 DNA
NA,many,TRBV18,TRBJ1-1,CASSPQGIMNTEAFF,TGTGCCAGCTCACCACAGGGTATAATGAACACTGAAGCTTTCTTT
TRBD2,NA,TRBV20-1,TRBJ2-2,CSARELATNTGELFF,TGCAGTGCTAGAGAACTAGCGACTAACACCGGGGAGCTGTTTTTT
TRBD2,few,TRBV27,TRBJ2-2,CASSWTSETGELFF,TGTGCCAGCAGTTGGACTAGCGAGACCGGGGAGCTGTTTTTT
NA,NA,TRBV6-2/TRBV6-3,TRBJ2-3,CASSYVGFADTQYF,TGTGCCAGCAGTTACGTTGGGTTCGCAGATACGCAGTATTTT
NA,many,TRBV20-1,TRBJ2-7,CSASPQGYEQYF,TGCAGTGCTAGTCCACAGGGCTACGAGCAGTACTTC
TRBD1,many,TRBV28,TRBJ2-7,CASAPGQGAEYEQYF,TGTGCCAGCGCTCCGGGACAGGGGGCAGAGTACGAGCAGTACTTC
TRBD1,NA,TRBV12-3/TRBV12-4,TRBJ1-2,CASSHTDRAVRGYTF,TGTGCCAGCAGTCACACGGACAGGGCGGTAAGAGGCTACACCTTC
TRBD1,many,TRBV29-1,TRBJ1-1,CSTHKGASNTEAFF,TGCAGCACCCACAAGGGGGCTTCGAACACTGAAGCTTTCTTT
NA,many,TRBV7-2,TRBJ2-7,CASSLGEGISEQYF,TGTGCCAGCAGCTTAGGTGAGGGGATCAGCGAGCAGTACTTC
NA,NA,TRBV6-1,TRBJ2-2,CASQRGVGTGELFF,TGTGCCAGTCAACGGGGTGTGGGCACCGGGGAGCTGTTTTTT
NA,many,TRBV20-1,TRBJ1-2,CSARDRQPANYGYTF,TGCAGTGCTAGAGACCGACAGCCAGCTAACTATGGCTACACCTTC
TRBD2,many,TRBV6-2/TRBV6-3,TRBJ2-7,CASSYRGAYEQYF,TGTGCCAGCAGTTACCGGGGGGCCTACGAGCAGTACTTC
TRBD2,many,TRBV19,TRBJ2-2,CASRVVLAGGRRDTGELFF,TGTGCCAGTAGGGTCGTTCTAGCGGGAGGCCGACGGGACACCGGGGAGCTGTTTTTT
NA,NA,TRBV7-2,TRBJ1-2,CASSPGRLYGYTF,TGTGCCAGCAGCCCCGGACGGTTATATGGCTACACCTTC
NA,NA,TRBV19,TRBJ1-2,CASSLDRRYTF,TGTGCCAGTAGCTTGGACAGACGCTACACCTTC
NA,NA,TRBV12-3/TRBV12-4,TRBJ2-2,CASKGPHGTGELFF,TGTGCCAGCAAGGGACCGCATGGTACCGGGGAGCTGTTTTTT
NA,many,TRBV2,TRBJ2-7,CATFESRSVNEQYF,TGTGCCACCTTCGAGTCCCGGTCGGTAAACGAGCAGTACTTC
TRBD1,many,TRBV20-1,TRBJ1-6,CSGQGAVGDSPLHF,TGCAGCGGACAGGGGGCAGTCGGTGATTCACCCCTCCACTTT
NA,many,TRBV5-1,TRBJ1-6,CASSHLAGTDSPLHF,TGCGCCAGCAGCCATCTCGCGGGGACTGATTCACCCCTCCACTTT
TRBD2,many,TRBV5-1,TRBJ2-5,CASSSSGERGETQYF,TGCGCCAGCAGCTCCAGCGGGGAGCGTGGAGAGACCCAGTACTTC
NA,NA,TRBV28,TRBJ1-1,CASSPSGIQKAFF,TGTGCCAGCAGCCCGTCCGGAATTCAGAAAGCTTTCTTT
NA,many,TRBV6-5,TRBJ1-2,CASSHTPGQSYGYTF,TGTGCCAGCAGTCACACCCCTGGACAGAGCTATGGCTACACCTTC
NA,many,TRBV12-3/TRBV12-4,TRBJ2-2,CASSLTRDGELFF,TGTGCCAGCAGTTTAACCAGGGACGGGGAGCTGTTTTTT
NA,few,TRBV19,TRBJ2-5,CASRPGLAERGTQYF,TGTGCCAGTAGACCCGGCCTGGCGGAAAGGGGGACCCAGTACTTC
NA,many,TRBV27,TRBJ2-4,CASSSWDKAKNIQYF,TGTGCCAGCAGTTCGTGGGATAAGGCCAAAAACATTCAGTACTTC
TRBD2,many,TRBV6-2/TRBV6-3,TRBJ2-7,CASSYGLASTYEQYF,TGTGCCAGCAGTTACGGACTAGCGTCGACCTACGAGCAGTACTTC
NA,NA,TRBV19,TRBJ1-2,CASSIQGEANYGYTF,TGTGCCAGTAGTATTCAGGGAGAAGCTAACTATGGCTACACCTTC
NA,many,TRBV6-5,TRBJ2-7,CASSYSSPGYEQYF,TGTGCCAGCAGTTACTCGTCACCGGGGTACGAGCAGTACTTC
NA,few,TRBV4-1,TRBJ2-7,CASSQSPGTRGPYEQYF,TGCGCCAGCAGCCAGAGCCCAGGTACCCGGGGGCCCTACGAGCAGTACTTC
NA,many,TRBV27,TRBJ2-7,CASSPITGEAVMEQYF,TGTGCCAGCAGTCCAATCACAGGGGAGGCCGTTATGGAGCAGTACTTC
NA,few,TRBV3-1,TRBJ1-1,CASSHLGGKEGAFF,TGTGCCAGCAGCCATCTCGGTGGAAAGGAAGGGGCTTTCTTT
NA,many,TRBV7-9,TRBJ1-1,CASSLEYGGAGAFF,TGTGCCAGCAGCTTAGAGTATGGTGGGGCTGGAGCTTTCTTT
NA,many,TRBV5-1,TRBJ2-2,CASSLRTANTGELFF,TGCGCCAGCAGCTTGAGAACGGCGAACACCGGGGAGCTGTTTTTT
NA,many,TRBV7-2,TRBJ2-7,CASSLDRETYEQYF,TGTGCCAGCAGCTTAGACAGGGAGACCTACGAGCAGTACTTC
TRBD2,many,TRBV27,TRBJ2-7,CASHDSGAASYEQYF,TGTGCCAGCCACGACAGCGGGGCAGCCTCCTACGAGCAGTACTTC
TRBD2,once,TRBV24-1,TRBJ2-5,CATSGGGRKTQYF,TGTGCCACCAGTGGTGGCGGGAGGAAGACCCAGTACTTC
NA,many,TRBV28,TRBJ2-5,CASTRTPQETQYF,TGTGCCAGCACCAGGACCCCCCAAGAGACCCAGTACTTC
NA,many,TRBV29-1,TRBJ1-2,CSVPSETSNYGYTF,TGCAGCGTCCCTAGTGAGACATCTAACTATGGCTACACCTTC
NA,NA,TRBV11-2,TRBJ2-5,CASSVIGGPQETQYF,TGTGCCAGCAGCGTCATTGGAGGGCCTCAAGAGACCCAGTACTTC
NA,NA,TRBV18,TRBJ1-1,CASSPMGTEAFF,TGTGCCAGCTCACCAATGGGCACTGAAGCTTTCTTT
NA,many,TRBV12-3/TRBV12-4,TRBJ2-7,CASSLMGSYEQYF,TGTGCCAGCAGTTTGATGGGGTCGTACGAGCAGTACTTC
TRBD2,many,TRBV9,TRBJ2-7,CASSVGGRVNEQYF,TGTGCCAGCAGCGTAGGCGGGAGGGTGAACGAGCAGTACTTC
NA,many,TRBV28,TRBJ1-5,CASSFFGLSGNQPQHF,TGTGCCAGCAGTTTCTTCGGACTATCGGGGAATCAGCCCCAGCATTTT
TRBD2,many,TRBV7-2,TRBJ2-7,CASSLSSGRAEEQYF,TGTGCCAGCAGCTTGTCGAGCGGGAGGGCCGAGGAGCAGTACTTC
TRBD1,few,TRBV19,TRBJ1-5,CATSGGRNQPQHF,TGTGCCACCTCAGGGGGTCGCAATCAGCCCCAGCATTTT
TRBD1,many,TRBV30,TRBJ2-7,CAWKSQGTYEQYF,TGTGCCTGGAAGTCACAGGGGACCTACGAGCAGTACTTC
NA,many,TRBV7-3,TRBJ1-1,CASSLVRGGAEEAFF,TGTGCCAGCAGCTTAGTTCGTGGGGGGGCAGAAGAAGCTTTCTTT
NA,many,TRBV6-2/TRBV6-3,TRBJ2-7,CASSLLRTGISDEQYF,TGTGCCAGCAGTCTCCTCCGCACGGGGATAAGTGACGAGCAGTACTTC